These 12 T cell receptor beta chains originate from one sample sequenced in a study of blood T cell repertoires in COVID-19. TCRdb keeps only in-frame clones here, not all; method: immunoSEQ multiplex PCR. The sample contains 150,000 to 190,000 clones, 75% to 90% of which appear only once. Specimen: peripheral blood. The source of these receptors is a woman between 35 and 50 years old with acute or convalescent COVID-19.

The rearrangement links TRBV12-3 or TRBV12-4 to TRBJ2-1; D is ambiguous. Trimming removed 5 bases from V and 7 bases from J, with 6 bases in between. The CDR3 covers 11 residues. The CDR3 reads CASSTVNEQFF. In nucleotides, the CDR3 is TGTGCCAGCAGTACAGTAAATGAGCAGTTCTTC.

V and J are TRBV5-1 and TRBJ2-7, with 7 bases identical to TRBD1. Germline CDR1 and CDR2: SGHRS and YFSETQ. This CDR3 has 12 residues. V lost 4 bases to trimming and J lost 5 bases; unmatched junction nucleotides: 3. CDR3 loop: CASSPTGDEQYF. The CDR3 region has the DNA TGCGCCAGCAGCCCCACAGGGGACGAGCAGTACTTC.

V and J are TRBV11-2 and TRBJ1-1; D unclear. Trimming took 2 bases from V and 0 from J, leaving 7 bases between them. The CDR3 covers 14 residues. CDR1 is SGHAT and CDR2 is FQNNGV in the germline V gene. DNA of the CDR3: TGTGCCAGCAGCTTATACTCCATGAACACTGAAGCTTTCTTT. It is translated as CASSLYSMNTEAFF.

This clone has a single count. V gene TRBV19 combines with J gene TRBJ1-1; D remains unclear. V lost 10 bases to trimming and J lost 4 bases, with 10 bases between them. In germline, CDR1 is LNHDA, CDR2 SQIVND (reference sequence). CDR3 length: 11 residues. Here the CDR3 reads CATSRGTEAFF. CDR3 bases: TGTGCCACCTCCCGGGGCACTGAAGCTTTCTTT.

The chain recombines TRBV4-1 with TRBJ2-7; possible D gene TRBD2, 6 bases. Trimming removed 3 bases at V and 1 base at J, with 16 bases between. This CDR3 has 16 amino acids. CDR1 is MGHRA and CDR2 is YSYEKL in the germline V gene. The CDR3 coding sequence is TGCGCCAGCAGCCATGTTACCGGGACTTCTTCCTACGAGCAGTACTTC. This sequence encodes CASSHVTGTSSYEQYF.

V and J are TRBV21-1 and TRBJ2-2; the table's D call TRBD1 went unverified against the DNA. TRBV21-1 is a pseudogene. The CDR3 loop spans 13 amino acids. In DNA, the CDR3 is TGTGCCAGGGACAGGGCGAACACCGGGGAGCTGTTTTTT. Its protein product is CARDRANTGELFF.

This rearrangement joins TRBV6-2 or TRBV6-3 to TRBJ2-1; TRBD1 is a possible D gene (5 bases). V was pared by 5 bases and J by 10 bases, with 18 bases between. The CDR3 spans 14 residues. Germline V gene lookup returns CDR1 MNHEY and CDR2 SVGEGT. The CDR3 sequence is CASSATSGSREQFF. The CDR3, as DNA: TGTGCCAGCAGTGCAACTTCAGGGTCTCGGGAGCAGTTCTTC.

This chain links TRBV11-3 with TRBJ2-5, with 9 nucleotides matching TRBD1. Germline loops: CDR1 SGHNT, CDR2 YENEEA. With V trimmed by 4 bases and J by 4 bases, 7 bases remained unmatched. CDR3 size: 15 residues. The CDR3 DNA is TGTGCCAGCAGCTCGAGGACAGGGGATCGAGAGACCCAGTACTTC. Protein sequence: CASSSRTGDRETQYF.

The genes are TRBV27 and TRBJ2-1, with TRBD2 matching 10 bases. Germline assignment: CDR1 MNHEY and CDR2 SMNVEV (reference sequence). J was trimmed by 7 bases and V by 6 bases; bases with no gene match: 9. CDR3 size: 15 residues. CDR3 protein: CASSEGTSVLNEQFF. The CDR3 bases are TGTGCCAGCAGCGAAGGGACTAGCGTTTTGAATGAGCAGTTCTTC.

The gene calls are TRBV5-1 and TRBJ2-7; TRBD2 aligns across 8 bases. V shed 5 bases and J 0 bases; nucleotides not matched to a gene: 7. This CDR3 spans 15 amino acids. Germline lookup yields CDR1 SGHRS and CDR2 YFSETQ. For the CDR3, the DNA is TGCGCCAGCAGTGAGCAAAGCGGGAGCTCCTACGAGCAGTACTTC. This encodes CASSEQSGSSYEQYF. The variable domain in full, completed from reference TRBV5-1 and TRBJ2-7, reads KAGVTQTPRYLIKTRGQQVTLSCSPISGHRSVSWYQQTPGQGLQFLFEYFSETQRNKGNFPGRFSGRQFSNSRSEMNVSTLELGDSALYLCASSEQSGSSYEQYFGPGTRLTVT.

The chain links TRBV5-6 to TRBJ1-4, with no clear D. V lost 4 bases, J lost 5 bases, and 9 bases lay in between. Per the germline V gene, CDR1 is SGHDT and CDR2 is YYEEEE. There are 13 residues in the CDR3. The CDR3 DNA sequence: TGTGCCAGCAGCCGAGATGTCAATGAAAAACTGTTTTTT. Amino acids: CASSRDVNEKLFF. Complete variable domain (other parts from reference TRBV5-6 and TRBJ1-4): DAGVTQSPTHLIKTRGQQVTLRCSPKSGHDTVSWYQQALGQGPQFIFQYYEEEERQRGNFPDRFSGHQFPNYSSELNVNALLLGDSALYLCASSRDVNEKLFFGSGTQLSVL.

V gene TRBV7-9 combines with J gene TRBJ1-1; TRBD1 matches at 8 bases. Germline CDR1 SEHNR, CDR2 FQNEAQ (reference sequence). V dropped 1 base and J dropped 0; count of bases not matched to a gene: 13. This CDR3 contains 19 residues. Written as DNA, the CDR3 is TGTGCCAGCAGCTTAGTAGGGTCCAGGGGGCCCATCATGAACACTGAAGCTTTCTTT. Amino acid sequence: CASSLVGSRGPIMNTEAFF.